These T cell receptor beta chains were read from a single sample in a study of cytomegalovirus exposure and HLA in healthy donors. Sequenced by immunoSEQ multiplex PCR; TCRdb stores in-frame clones only, minus some. The sample lists 40,000 to 55,000 clones; about 90% were seen once. Source material: PBMCs. The receptors here all came from a woman aged 30 to 39 in good health and CMV-seronegative. Both conserved end residues are part of each CDR3. A D gene is named only where the DNA matches it firmly. Size tells how often a clone was seen (once, few, many) or the class of an expanded clone, and some rows leave it out.

v_call	clone_size	d_call	j_call	cdr3_nt	cdr3_aa
TRBV6-1	-	TRBD2	TRBJ2-7	TGTGCCAGCAGTGAAGGCTTACAGGCCGGGGGGTACGAGCAGTACTTC	CASSEGLQAGGYEQYF
TRBV28	-	-	TRBJ2-5	TGTGCCAGCAGGTCTCCGGAGACCCAGTACTTC	CASRSPETQYF
TRBV4-3	-	-	TRBJ2-7	TGCGCCAGCAGCCAAGAGAAGACTGGATACGAGCAGTACTTC	CASSQEKTGYEQYF
TRBV7-9	once	-	TRBJ2-3	TGTGCCAGCAGCTCTGACAGTAGCACAGATACGCAGTATTTT	CASSSDSSTDTQYF
TRBV25-1	-	TRBD2	TRBJ2-1	TGTGCCAGCAGTGAGACTAGCGGGATGGGGCCAGAGCAGTTCTTC	CASSETSGMGPEQFF
TRBV29-1	-	-	TRBJ2-1	TGCAGCGTTGATCGGCGGCTCTCCTACAATGAGCAGTTCTTC	CSVDRRLSYNEQFF
TRBV10-3	-	TRBD1	TRBJ2-3	TGTGCCATCAGTGGGACAGGGGGAAGCACAGATACGCAGTATTTT	CAISGTGGSTDTQYF
TRBV10-2	-	TRBD2	TRBJ2-7	TGCGCCAGCAGCCCCGGGACTAGGGGTTACGAGCAGTACTTC	CASSPGTRGYEQYF
TRBV7-2	few	-	TRBJ1-1	TGTGCCAGCAGCTTAGAGCACAGGGCGAACACTGAAGCTTTCTTT	CASSLEHRANTEAFF
TRBV29-1	-	TRBD1	TRBJ2-6	TGCAGCGTTGAGCCAGGGGGCTCGGATAACTCTGGGGCCAACGTCCTGACTTTC	CSVEPGGSDNSGANVLTF
TRBV2	-	TRBD2	TRBJ2-1	TGTGCCAGCGGTCTAGCGGGAGATCTAGGTGAGCAGTTCTTC	CASGLAGDLGEQFF
TRBV11-2	-	-	TRBJ1-3	TGTGCCAGCAGCTTACCAGGGCAGAACACCATATATTTT	CASSLPGQNTIYF
TRBV27	-	-	TRBJ2-7	TGTGCCAGCAGACAGGGCCTCTACGAGCAGTACTTC	CASRQGLYEQYF
TRBV5-1	-	TRBD1	TRBJ2-7	TGCGCCAGCAGCCCGACCATGGGCGACAGGGCGGTTCACGAGCAGTACTTC	CASSPTMGDRAVHEQYF
TRBV27	-	-	TRBJ1-2	TGTGCCAGCAGTTTATGGGGGCGGAACAGTTATGGCTACACCTTC	CASSLWGRNSYGYTF
TRBV28	-	-	TRBJ2-1	TGTGCCAGCAGCTTAACCGTCGGGCGGGCCTACAATGAGCAGTTCTTC	CASSLTVGRAYNEQFF
TRBV7-6	-	-	TRBJ1-5	TGTGCCAGCAGCTTAGAGCTCCTAGCGTTGGGTCAGCCCCAGCATTTT	CASSLELLALGQPQHF
TRBV4-1	-	TRBD2	TRBJ2-1	TGCGCCAGCAGCCTACTACTAGCGGGAGGGCCTGGCAATGAGCAGTTCTTC	CASSLLLAGGPGNEQFF